The rows below give T cell receptor beta chains drawn from one sample of a study of blood T cells in healthy people across ages. TCRdb processed the 5' RACE reads anew with MiXCR; each CDR3 protein has one entry. The sample has hundreds of thousands of distinct CDR3 sequences, about half seen once. Sequencing input: blood. The origin of the receptors is a man older than 75 in good health. CDR3s include the opening cysteine and the closing phenylalanine or tryptophan. D genes are given only for firm matches. Where a row states a size, it is once, few, many or the class of an expanded clone; other rows omit it.

j_gene: TRBJ2-5; v_gene: TRBV6-6; abundance: few; d_gene: -; CDR3aa: CASSSDSETQYF; CDR3nt: TGTGCCAGCAGTTCGGACAGTGAGACCCAGTACTTC
j_gene: TRBJ1-3; v_gene: TRBV12-3/TRBV12-4; abundance: few; d_gene: TRBD1; CDR3aa: CASSSGQGSYSGNTIYF; CDR3nt: TGTGCCAGCAGTTCAGGACAGGGGTCATACTCTGGAAACACCATATATTTT
j_gene: TRBJ2-5; v_gene: TRBV5-1; abundance: -; d_gene: -; CDR3aa: CASSLMGEQYF; CDR3nt: TGCGCCAGCAGCTTGATGGGGGAGCAGTACTTC
j_gene: TRBJ2-2; v_gene: TRBV7-3; abundance: few; d_gene: -; CDR3aa: CASRLEGTVNTGELFF; CDR3nt: TGTGCCAGCAGGCTTGAAGGGACGGTGAACACCGGGGAGCTGTTTTTT
j_gene: TRBJ2-6; v_gene: TRBV20-1; abundance: few; d_gene: -; CDR3aa: CSAFPVSGANVLTF; CDR3nt: TGCAGTGCTTTCCCGGTCTCTGGGGCCAACGTCCTGACTTTC
j_gene: TRBJ2-7; v_gene: TRBV20-1; abundance: -; d_gene: -; CDR3aa: CSARAPSSYNEQYF; CDR3nt: TGCAGTGCTAGGGCACCCAGCTCCTACAATGAGCAGTACTTC
j_gene: TRBJ2-1; v_gene: TRBV3-1; abundance: -; d_gene: -; CDR3aa: CASSQASLTTPEQFF; CDR3nt: TGTGCCAGCAGCCAGGCTAGCTTGACTACCCCTGAGCAGTTCTTC
j_gene: TRBJ2-6; v_gene: TRBV30; abundance: -; d_gene: -; CDR3aa: CAWSRANVLTF; CDR3nt: TGTGCCTGGAGTAGGGCCAACGTCCTGACTTTC
j_gene: TRBJ2-1; v_gene: TRBV30; abundance: -; d_gene: -; CDR3aa: CAWSVSWNSYNEQFF; CDR3nt: TGTGCCTGGAGTGTTTCGTGGAACTCCTACAATGAGCAGTTCTTC
j_gene: TRBJ1-2; v_gene: TRBV6-2/TRBV6-3; abundance: -; d_gene: -; CDR3aa: CASTGWSGANYGYTF; CDR3nt: TGTGCCAGCACTGGTTGGTCAGGGGCCAACTATGGCTACACCTTC
j_gene: TRBJ2-1; v_gene: TRBV7-9; abundance: few; d_gene: -; CDR3aa: CASSLGRANNEQFF; CDR3nt: TGTGCCAGCAGCTTAGGACGGGCTAACAATGAGCAGTTCTTC
j_gene: TRBJ1-5; v_gene: TRBV28; abundance: -; d_gene: TRBD1; CDR3aa: CASSWDRFGSNQPQHF; CDR3nt: TGTGCCAGCTCATGGGACAGATTCGGGAGCAATCAGCCCCAGCATTTT
j_gene: TRBJ1-1; v_gene: TRBV20-1; abundance: -; d_gene: -; CDR3aa: CSAFVPQPHMNTEAFF; CDR3nt: TGCAGTGCTTTCGTGCCCCAGCCCCACATGAACACTGAAGCTTTCTTT
j_gene: TRBJ2-7; v_gene: TRBV25-1; abundance: many; d_gene: -; CDR3aa: CASSGGYEQYF; CDR3nt: TGTGCCAGCAGCGGAGGCTACGAGCAGTACTTC
j_gene: TRBJ2-1; v_gene: TRBV30; abundance: -; d_gene: TRBD2; CDR3aa: CAWAGTSSGNEQFF; CDR3nt: TGTGCCTGGGCCGGGACTAGCTCAGGCAATGAGCAGTTCTTC
j_gene: TRBJ2-2; v_gene: TRBV12-3/TRBV12-4; abundance: -; d_gene: TRBD1; CDR3aa: CASTKDPTGFAGELFF; CDR3nt: TGTGCCAGCACCAAGGACCCGACAGGGTTCGCCGGGGAGCTGTTTTTT
j_gene: TRBJ1-2; v_gene: TRBV20-1; abundance: -; d_gene: -; CDR3aa: CSATTGPYGYTF; CDR3nt: TGCAGTGCTACAACCGGGCCCTATGGCTACACCTTC
j_gene: TRBJ2-2; v_gene: TRBV6-1; abundance: -; d_gene: TRBD1; CDR3aa: CASRDRWDTGELFF; CDR3nt: TGTGCCAGCAGGGACAGGTGGGACACCGGGGAGCTGTTTTTT
j_gene: TRBJ2-1; v_gene: TRBV28; abundance: few; d_gene: TRBD2; CDR3aa: CASRRTSGIYNEQFF; CDR3nt: TGTGCCAGCAGAAGGACTAGCGGAATCTACAATGAGCAGTTCTTC
j_gene: TRBJ2-7; v_gene: TRBV20-1; abundance: many; d_gene: -; CDR3aa: CSARASGSPPFEQYF; CDR3nt: TGCAGTGCTAGAGCCAGCGGGTCCCCCCCGTTCGAGCAGTACTTC
j_gene: TRBJ2-7; v_gene: TRBV13; abundance: -; d_gene: -; CDR3aa: CASSPWRQTYEQYF; CDR3nt: TGTGCCAGCAGCCCCTGGAGGCAGACTTACGAGCAGTACTTC
j_gene: TRBJ2-3; v_gene: TRBV7-3; abundance: -; d_gene: -; CDR3aa: CASSITDQGGTQYF; CDR3nt: TGTGCCAGCAGCATTACTGACCAGGGGGGTACGCAGTATTTT
j_gene: TRBJ2-5; v_gene: TRBV5-1; abundance: once; d_gene: TRBD2; CDR3aa: CASSLAWASGPNYQETQYF; CDR3nt: TGCGCCAGCAGCTTGGCCTGGGCTAGCGGCCCAAATTATCAAGAGACCCAGTACTTC
j_gene: TRBJ1-1; v_gene: TRBV29-1; abundance: -; d_gene: -; CDR3aa: CGHRLGDTEAFF; CDR3nt: TGCGGGCATCGTCTCGGGGACACTGAAGCTTTCTTT
j_gene: TRBJ2-7; v_gene: TRBV4-3; abundance: once; d_gene: TRBD2; CDR3aa: CTSGQDVAGGGTSNEQYF; CDR3nt: TGCACCAGCGGCCAAGATGTAGCGGGAGGGGGTACAAGCAACGAGCAGTACTTC
j_gene: TRBJ2-6; v_gene: TRBV9; abundance: once; d_gene: -; CDR3aa: CASSLTSSGADVLTF; CDR3nt: TGTGCCAGCAGCCTAACCTCTTCTGGGGCCGACGTCCTGACTTTC
j_gene: TRBJ2-3; v_gene: TRBV7-9; abundance: -; d_gene: -; CDR3aa: CASSLGSTKGDTQYF; CDR3nt: TGTGCCAGCAGCTTAGGCAGTACCAAAGGCGATACGCAGTATTTT
j_gene: TRBJ2-1; v_gene: TRBV7-8; abundance: many; d_gene: -; CDR3aa: CASSLAELRTYNEQFF; CDR3nt: TGTGCCAGCAGCTTAGCCGAACTCCGAACTTACAATGAGCAGTTCTTC
j_gene: TRBJ1-2; v_gene: TRBV20-1; abundance: few; d_gene: -; CDR3aa: CSARERYGYGYTF; CDR3nt: TGCAGTGCTAGAGAAAGATACGGCTATGGCTACACCTTC
j_gene: TRBJ2-4; v_gene: TRBV12-3/TRBV12-4; abundance: many; d_gene: -; CDR3aa: CASSFNKNIQYF; CDR3nt: TGTGCCAGCAGTTTCAACAAAAACATTCAGTACTTC
j_gene: TRBJ2-1; v_gene: TRBV6-6; abundance: -; d_gene: TRBD2; CDR3aa: CASWTSGSFYDEQFF; CDR3nt: TGTGCTAGCTGGACTAGCGGGAGTTTCTACGATGAGCAGTTCTTC
j_gene: TRBJ2-7; v_gene: TRBV20-1; abundance: -; d_gene: TRBD2; CDR3aa: CSARGVLAGTYEQYF; CDR3nt: TGCAGTGCTAGAGGGGTCCTAGCGGGAACTTACGAGCAGTACTTC
j_gene: TRBJ2-7; v_gene: TRBV5-1; abundance: -; d_gene: TRBD2; CDR3aa: CASSLYSLAGVYEQYF; CDR3nt: TGCGCCAGCAGCTTGTACTCCCTAGCGGGAGTATACGAGCAGTACTTC
j_gene: TRBJ2-5; v_gene: TRBV15; abundance: -; d_gene: TRBD1; CDR3aa: CATSGNWTGTLWETQYF; CDR3nt: TGTGCCACCAGCGGAAACTGGACAGGGACCCTTTGGGAGACCCAGTACTTC
j_gene: TRBJ2-7; v_gene: TRBV20-1; abundance: -; d_gene: -; CDR3aa: CSARQRRSSYEQYF; CDR3nt: TGCAGTGCTAGGCAGCGGAGAAGCTCCTACGAGCAGTACTTC
j_gene: TRBJ1-5; v_gene: TRBV6-6; abundance: few; d_gene: -; CDR3aa: CASSYLDQPQHF; CDR3nt: TGTGCCAGCAGTTATTTGGATCAGCCCCAGCATTTT
j_gene: TRBJ2-1; v_gene: TRBV20-1; abundance: -; d_gene: TRBD2; CDR3aa: CSTRDEGAPSGRGAHNEQFF; CDR3nt: TGCAGTACTAGAGATGAGGGGGCTCCTAGCGGGAGGGGCGCCCACAATGAGCAGTTCTTC
j_gene: TRBJ2-6; v_gene: TRBV28; abundance: -; d_gene: -; CDR3aa: CASSYRISGANVLTF; CDR3nt: TGTGCCAGCAGCTACAGGATTTCTGGGGCCAACGTCCTGACTTTC
j_gene: TRBJ1-3; v_gene: TRBV7-9; abundance: -; d_gene: -; CDR3aa: CASSLDGAYSGNTIYF; CDR3nt: TGTGCCAGCAGCTTAGACGGAGCCTACTCTGGAAACACCATATATTTT
j_gene: TRBJ2-1; v_gene: TRBV5-6; abundance: many; d_gene: TRBD1; CDR3aa: CASSLPFGTGGSNEQFF; CDR3nt: TGTGCCAGCAGCTTACCCTTTGGGACAGGGGGAAGCAATGAGCAGTTCTTC
j_gene: TRBJ2-7; v_gene: TRBV27; abundance: -; d_gene: TRBD1; CDR3aa: CASSDGQGNYEQYF; CDR3nt: TGTGCCAGCAGTGACGGACAGGGAAACTACGAGCAGTACTTC
j_gene: TRBJ2-3; v_gene: TRBV7-3; abundance: few; d_gene: -; CDR3aa: CASSLNLGDTQYF; CDR3nt: TGTGCCAGCAGCTTAAACCTAGGGGATACGCAGTATTTT
j_gene: TRBJ2-5; v_gene: TRBV20-1; abundance: few; d_gene: -; CDR3aa: CSARGTQGFQETQYF; CDR3nt: TGCAGTGCTAGAGGGACACAGGGTTTCCAAGAGACCCAGTACTTC
j_gene: TRBJ2-7; v_gene: TRBV11-2; abundance: -; d_gene: TRBD2; CDR3aa: CASSHLAGGRNEQYF; CDR3nt: TGTGCCAGCAGCCATTTAGCGGGGGGGCGGAACGAGCAGTACTTC
j_gene: TRBJ2-6; v_gene: TRBV7-2; abundance: few; d_gene: TRBD1; CDR3aa: CASSHRGQAGSGANVLTF; CDR3nt: TGTGCCAGCAGCCACAGGGGACAGGCCGGCTCTGGGGCCAACGTCCTGACTTTC
j_gene: TRBJ2-1; v_gene: TRBV10-3; abundance: few; d_gene: -; CDR3aa: CAISESRREQFF; CDR3nt: TGTGCCATCAGTGAGTCAAGGAGAGAGCAGTTCTTC
j_gene: TRBJ2-1; v_gene: TRBV7-9; abundance: -; d_gene: TRBD1; CDR3aa: CASSPGQGGVNEQFF; CDR3nt: TGTGCCAGCAGCCCTGGACAGGGGGGTGTCAATGAGCAGTTCTTC
j_gene: TRBJ2-1; v_gene: TRBV9; abundance: few; d_gene: -; CDR3aa: CASSVTPSSYNEQFF; CDR3nt: TGTGCCAGCAGCGTAACGCCGAGCTCCTACAATGAGCAGTTCTTC
j_gene: TRBJ1-2; v_gene: TRBV9; abundance: once; d_gene: -; CDR3aa: CASSDSGGPFYGYTF; CDR3nt: TGTGCCAGCAGCGACAGTGGAGGACCCTTTTATGGCTACACCTTC
j_gene: TRBJ2-7; v_gene: TRBV13; abundance: -; d_gene: -; CDR3aa: CASSVGRRSEQYF; CDR3nt: TGTGCCAGCAGCGTTGGAAGGAGGAGCGAGCAGTACTTC
j_gene: TRBJ2-5; v_gene: TRBV20-1; abundance: few; d_gene: TRBD1; CDR3aa: CSARGTGVETQYF; CDR3nt: TGCAGTGCTAGAGGGACAGGGGTAGAGACCCAGTACTTC
j_gene: TRBJ1-2; v_gene: TRBV7-2; abundance: -; d_gene: -; CDR3aa: CASSSPGHLDYGYTF; CDR3nt: TGTGCCAGCAGCTCCCCGGGACACCTAGACTATGGCTACACCTTC
j_gene: TRBJ2-5; v_gene: TRBV10-3; abundance: many; d_gene: TRBD1; CDR3aa: CAISEGTAQETQYF; CDR3nt: TGTGCCATCAGTGAAGGGACAGCCCAAGAGACCCAGTACTTC
j_gene: TRBJ2-1; v_gene: TRBV28; abundance: -; d_gene: TRBD2; CDR3aa: CASRLGLAGEYNEQFF; CDR3nt: TGTGCCAGCAGACTGGGGCTAGCGGGAGAATACAATGAGCAGTTCTTC
j_gene: TRBJ2-1; v_gene: TRBV6-5; abundance: -; d_gene: -; CDR3aa: CASSYRVRTTYNEQFF; CDR3nt: TGTGCCAGCAGTTACCGGGTGAGGACTACCTACAATGAGCAGTTCTTC
j_gene: TRBJ1-4; v_gene: TRBV4-2; abundance: -; d_gene: -; CDR3aa: CASSPPKANEKLFF; CDR3nt: TGTGCCAGCAGCCCCCCGAAGGCTAATGAAAAACTGTTTTTT
j_gene: TRBJ2-3; v_gene: TRBV5-1; abundance: many; d_gene: -; CDR3aa: CASSLDFGGSTDTQYF; CDR3nt: TGCGCCAGCAGCTTGGATTTTGGGGGATCCACAGATACGCAGTATTTT
j_gene: TRBJ2-3; v_gene: TRBV20-1; abundance: -; d_gene: -; CDR3aa: CSARVVLAQTTDTQYF; CDR3nt: TGCAGTGCTAGAGTTGTCCTAGCGCAAACCACAGATACGCAGTATTTT
j_gene: TRBJ2-5; v_gene: TRBV4-3; abundance: few; d_gene: TRBD2; CDR3aa: CASSRLAGSVETQYF; CDR3nt: TGCGCCAGCAGCCGACTAGCGGGATCTGTAGAGACCCAGTACTTC
j_gene: TRBJ2-1; v_gene: TRBV2; abundance: few; d_gene: -; CDR3aa: CASSNAPGGSSYNEQFF; CDR3nt: TGTGCCAGCAGTAATGCCCCGGGTGGTAGCTCCTACAATGAGCAGTTCTTC